This TCR beta chain was documented in a study of regulatory T cells in long-lasting Graves disease. The overall study: Persistence in Graves' disease required over 5 years of antithyroid drugs plus positive TSH receptor antibodies. Findings of the study overall: Patients with persistent disease shared some 3,000 public clonotypes, outpacing the 966 shared by new patients. Reduced TCR diversity was observed in persistent Graves' patients versus newly diagnosed patients. A limited number of samples was an acknowledged limitation.

The CDR3 totals 16 residues. The V end lost 5 bases, the J end lost 0 bases, and 17 bases lay between the germline ends. Germline assignment: CDR1 LNHDA and CDR2 SQIVND (reference sequence). As to time point: persistent/refractory GD, antithyroid drugs over 5 years with positive TRAb. The TCR library was prepared using RNA isolated from PBMCs. This clonotype occurred a few times. The antigen remains unidentified. With iRepertoire HTBI primers and Arm-PCR of CDR3 regions, TCR beta libraries were built. TCRdb reanalysed the multiplex PCR reads using MiXCR and keeps one entry per CDR3 protein. The sample yields hundreds of thousands of distinct CDR3 sequences, approximately 21% seen once.

This chain uses TRBV19 with TRBJ2-7; no definite D call. The TCR sequence derives from a female donor with Graves disease. Source: peripheral blood mononuclear cells (PBMCs), taken when the disease was refractory, from a patient treated with antithyroid drugs. CDR3 DNA sequence: TGTGCCAGTAGTCCCAAGTCGAGCGTACTCTCCTACGAGCAGTACTTC. Translation gives CASSPKSSVLSYEQYF. Complete variable domain (other parts from reference TRBV19 and TRBJ2-7): DGGITQSPKYLFRKEGQNVTLSCEQNLNHDAMYWYRQDPGQGLRLIYYSQIVNDFQKGDIAEGYSVSREKKESFPLTVTSAQKNPTAFYLCASSPKSSVLSYEQYFGPGTRLTVT.